Listed below are T cell receptor beta chains from one sample, sequenced in a study of identical twins. A single record per CDR3 protein comes from TCRdb applying MiXCR to the 5' RACE reads. In the table there are about 570,000 distinct CDR3 sequences, 9% to 10% of which are singletons. This sample was shared with a second study, whose subject was yellow fever vaccine responses in identical twins.

Sequencing used PBMCs. Every receptor here comes from a woman younger than 30 in good health. Both conserved end residues are part of each CDR3. D genes are given only for firm matches. Part of the rows lack a size; the others show once, few, many or a class for expanded clones.

d_gene: TRBD2; v_gene: TRBV2; j_gene: TRBJ2-7; abundance: -; CDR3nt: TGTGCCAGCAGTGAACCGGGACTAGCGGGGTTCTACGAGCAGTACTTC; CDR3aa: CASSEPGLAGFYEQYF
d_gene: TRBD1; v_gene: TRBV7-3; j_gene: TRBJ2-1; abundance: once; CDR3nt: TGTGCCAGCAGCCGCGACAGGGGGTCCTACAATGAGCAGTTCTTC; CDR3aa: CASSRDRGSYNEQFF
d_gene: -; v_gene: TRBV19; j_gene: TRBJ2-7; abundance: few; CDR3nt: TGTGCCAGTAGTATCGGGAGCGAGAACTACGAGCAGTACTTC; CDR3aa: CASSIGSENYEQYF
d_gene: -; v_gene: TRBV29-1; j_gene: TRBJ1-3; abundance: few; CDR3nt: TGCAGCGCCGCCCTCGGAAACACCATATATTTT; CDR3aa: CSAALGNTIYF
d_gene: TRBD2; v_gene: TRBV7-8; j_gene: TRBJ2-3; abundance: few; CDR3nt: TGTGCCAGCAGCTTAGGGGCTAGCGGAGGCACAGATACGCAGTATTTT; CDR3aa: CASSLGASGGTDTQYF
d_gene: TRBD2; v_gene: TRBV19; j_gene: TRBJ2-4; abundance: -; CDR3nt: TGTGCCAGTAGTATAGACGGGACTAGCGGGAGGACGGGTTTCGGAAACATTCAGTACTTC; CDR3aa: CASSIDGTSGRTGFGNIQYF
d_gene: TRBD2; v_gene: TRBV15; j_gene: TRBJ2-3; abundance: many; CDR3nt: TGTGCCACCAGCAGAGGAGCTGGACTAGCGGGGGGGCCAGATACGCAGTATTTT; CDR3aa: CATSRGAGLAGGPDTQYF
d_gene: -; v_gene: TRBV5-1; j_gene: TRBJ2-1; abundance: many; CDR3nt: TGCGCCAGCAGCTTGGTGGCTAGCGAGCCTAATGAGCAGTTCTTC; CDR3aa: CASSLVASEPNEQFF
d_gene: -; v_gene: TRBV10-2; j_gene: TRBJ2-1; abundance: many; CDR3nt: TGCGCCAGCAGTGGGGTGCTATGGAATGAGCAGTTCTTC; CDR3aa: CASSGVLWNEQFF
d_gene: -; v_gene: TRBV27; j_gene: TRBJ2-1; abundance: many; CDR3nt: TGTGCCAGCAGTGTCAGGCAGGGATTCGGCAATGAGCAGTTCTTC; CDR3aa: CASSVRQGFGNEQFF
d_gene: -; v_gene: TRBV12-3/TRBV12-4; j_gene: TRBJ2-4; abundance: many; CDR3nt: TGTGCCAGCAGTCTTAGACAGGTTGGAGCCAAAAACATTCAGTACTTC; CDR3aa: CASSLRQVGAKNIQYF
d_gene: -; v_gene: TRBV29-1; j_gene: TRBJ2-5; abundance: -; CDR3nt: TGCAGCGTTGAAGTGATAACACAAGAGACCCAGTACTTC; CDR3aa: CSVEVITQETQYF
d_gene: TRBD2; v_gene: TRBV7-9; j_gene: TRBJ2-1; abundance: few; CDR3nt: TGTGCCAGCAGCCACATGACTAGCGGGGGGGCCAATGAGCAGTTCTTC; CDR3aa: CASSHMTSGGANEQFF
d_gene: -; v_gene: TRBV20-1; j_gene: TRBJ2-1; abundance: many; CDR3nt: TGCAGTGCTAGGGCCCGGGCCGACAATGAGCAGTTCTTC; CDR3aa: CSARARADNEQFF
d_gene: -; v_gene: TRBV2; j_gene: TRBJ2-2; abundance: -; CDR3nt: TGTGCCAGCGGGGCGGGGCTGAGAACCGGGGAGCTGTTTTTT; CDR3aa: CASGAGLRTGELFF
d_gene: -; v_gene: TRBV7-9; j_gene: TRBJ2-5; abundance: many; CDR3nt: TGTGCCAGCAGGACGACCAGCCAAGAGACCCAGTACTTC; CDR3aa: CASRTTSQETQYF
d_gene: TRBD1; v_gene: TRBV20-1; j_gene: TRBJ1-4; abundance: -; CDR3nt: TGCAGTGCTGGCCAGCATGGTGGGACAGGGAGAGGAAAACTGTTTTTT; CDR3aa: CSAGQHGGTGRGKLFF
d_gene: -; v_gene: TRBV5-1; j_gene: TRBJ2-2; abundance: -; CDR3nt: TGCGCCAGCAGCTTGGAAGGGATCCCCGGGGAGCTGTTTTTT; CDR3aa: CASSLEGIPGELFF